A selection of T cell receptor beta chains follows, all from one sample in a study of human T cells and chemical hapten exposure. Each CDR3 protein is one row after TCRdb ran MiXCR on the RACE reads. Of approximately 340,000 distinct CDR3 sequences listed, approximately 6.3% are singletons. The sequenced sample was whole blood, obtained in connection with sensitization to the hapten diphenylcyclopropenone (DPC). The receptors stem from a woman aged 18-35 years with alopecia areata. Some clones in this sample may be carry-over from other donors' samples. Each CDR3 is given with its conserved first and last residue. Each record gives: V gene, clone size, J gene, D gene, CDR3 DNA, CDR3 protein. The D gene is left open where the match is weak. Clone size is shown for a subset of rows, as once, few, many or a class of expanded clone.

v_gene: TRBV5-6; abundance: many; j_gene: TRBJ2-7; d_gene: -; CDR3nt: TGTGCCAGCAGCCAAAGCTGGGAGGTCTACGAGCAGTACTTC; CDR3aa: CASSQSWEVYEQYF
v_gene: TRBV6-2/TRBV6-3; abundance: many; j_gene: TRBJ1-1; d_gene: -; CDR3nt: TGTGCCAGCAGTTACGGGGGTGAAGCTTTCTTT; CDR3aa: CASSYGGEAFF
v_gene: TRBV29-1; abundance: few; j_gene: TRBJ1-3; d_gene: -; CDR3nt: TGCAGCGTAGAGGAGGGAAACACCATATATTTT; CDR3aa: CSVEEGNTIYF
v_gene: TRBV29-1; abundance: -; j_gene: TRBJ1-2; d_gene: -; CDR3nt: TGCAGCGTTGAAGAGCCTATCCGGGGAATAGGCTATGGCTACACCTTC; CDR3aa: CSVEEPIRGIGYGYTF
v_gene: TRBV11-2; abundance: many; j_gene: TRBJ1-2; d_gene: -; CDR3nt: TGTGCCAGCAGCTTATTACATGGGAACTATGGCTACACCTTC; CDR3aa: CASSLLHGNYGYTF
v_gene: TRBV20-1; abundance: many; j_gene: TRBJ2-1; d_gene: TRBD2; CDR3nt: TGCAGTGCCCCGCCGAGGCTAGCGGGGTTGGTGCACAATGAGCAGTTCTTC; CDR3aa: CSAPPRLAGLVHNEQFF
v_gene: TRBV4-3; abundance: -; j_gene: TRBJ2-3; d_gene: -; CDR3nt: TGCGCCAGCAGCCAAGATGCTGCTACAGATACGCAGTATTTT; CDR3aa: CASSQDAATDTQYF
v_gene: TRBV5-1; abundance: -; j_gene: TRBJ1-6; d_gene: -; CDR3nt: TGCGCCAGCAGCTTGGCAGTACTTAGTTCACCCCTCCACTTT; CDR3aa: CASSLAVLSSPLHF
v_gene: TRBV2; abundance: -; j_gene: TRBJ2-3; d_gene: TRBD2; CDR3nt: TGTGCCAGCAGTGAGGGGCTAGCGGGAACCACAGATACGCAGTATTTT; CDR3aa: CASSEGLAGTTDTQYF
v_gene: TRBV29-1; abundance: many; j_gene: TRBJ2-7; d_gene: -; CDR3nt: TGCAGCGTTAACAGGGATGGAGAGCAGTACTTC; CDR3aa: CSVNRDGEQYF
v_gene: TRBV7-2; abundance: many; j_gene: TRBJ1-2; d_gene: -; CDR3nt: TGTGCCAGCAGGGCTGTTGCTACTGATATTAACTATGGCTACACCTTC; CDR3aa: CASRAVATDINYGYTF
v_gene: TRBV4-3; abundance: few; j_gene: TRBJ2-2; d_gene: TRBD2; CDR3nt: TGCGCCAGCAGCCAAGAGCAGGCGGGGGGCCTAAACACCGGGGAGCTGTTTTTT; CDR3aa: CASSQEQAGGLNTGELFF
v_gene: TRBV24-1; abundance: few; j_gene: TRBJ2-7; d_gene: -; CDR3nt: TGTGCCACCAGTGATTCCGGGACACGTTCAACCTACGAGCAGTACTTC; CDR3aa: CATSDSGTRSTYEQYF
v_gene: TRBV20-1; abundance: many; j_gene: TRBJ1-6; d_gene: -; CDR3nt: TGCAGTGCTAGACAGAGCTCCTATAATTCACCCCTCCACTTT; CDR3aa: CSARQSSYNSPLHF
v_gene: TRBV7-2; abundance: -; j_gene: TRBJ1-2; d_gene: -; CDR3nt: TGTGCCAGCAGCCCCCGTGATTCCACGGGAGGAGGCTACACCTTC; CDR3aa: CASSPRDSTGGGYTF
v_gene: TRBV5-1; abundance: -; j_gene: TRBJ1-3; d_gene: -; CDR3nt: TGCGCCAGCAGCTTGGCCTTAGGGGCAGGGTCGAACACCATATATTTT; CDR3aa: CASSLALGAGSNTIYF
v_gene: TRBV3-1; abundance: many; j_gene: TRBJ2-3; d_gene: TRBD2; CDR3nt: TGTGCCAGCAGCCAAGAGAGCAGCGGGGGTACAGATACGCAGTATTTT; CDR3aa: CASSQESSGGTDTQYF
v_gene: TRBV6-6; abundance: -; j_gene: TRBJ2-7; d_gene: TRBD2; CDR3nt: TGTGCCAGCAGTTACAGGCGGGCGGGGGGTGGTGACGAGCAGTACTTC; CDR3aa: CASSYRRAGGGDEQYF
v_gene: TRBV14; abundance: -; j_gene: TRBJ2-1; d_gene: TRBD2; CDR3nt: TGTGCCAGCAGCCAGACGTACGGGGGGGCCGCTGAGCAGTTCTTC; CDR3aa: CASSQTYGGAAEQFF
v_gene: TRBV4-2; abundance: many; j_gene: TRBJ1-1; d_gene: -; CDR3nt: TGTGCCAGCAGCCAAGATTCCCCCGACCCGAACACTGAAGCTTTCTTT; CDR3aa: CASSQDSPDPNTEAFF
v_gene: TRBV12-3/TRBV12-4; abundance: -; j_gene: TRBJ1-6; d_gene: -; CDR3nt: TGTGCCAGCAGTCTTCGACAGGCTAATTCACCCCTCCACTTT; CDR3aa: CASSLRQANSPLHF
v_gene: TRBV3-1; abundance: -; j_gene: TRBJ1-6; d_gene: TRBD1; CDR3nt: TGTGCCAGCAGCCCAAGGACAGGATCGGGGTCACCCCTCCACTTT; CDR3aa: CASSPRTGSGSPLHF
v_gene: TRBV5-6; abundance: -; j_gene: TRBJ1-1; d_gene: -; CDR3nt: TGTGCCAGCAGCCCGACGACAGGACTCACTGAAGCTTTCTTT; CDR3aa: CASSPTTGLTEAFF
v_gene: TRBV7-6; abundance: many; j_gene: TRBJ2-2; d_gene: -; CDR3nt: TGTGCCAGCAGCCCGCTTCTCTTACACGGTTCCTTATCCCCAAACACCGGGGAGCTGTTTTTT; CDR3aa: CASSPLLLHGSLSPNTGELFF